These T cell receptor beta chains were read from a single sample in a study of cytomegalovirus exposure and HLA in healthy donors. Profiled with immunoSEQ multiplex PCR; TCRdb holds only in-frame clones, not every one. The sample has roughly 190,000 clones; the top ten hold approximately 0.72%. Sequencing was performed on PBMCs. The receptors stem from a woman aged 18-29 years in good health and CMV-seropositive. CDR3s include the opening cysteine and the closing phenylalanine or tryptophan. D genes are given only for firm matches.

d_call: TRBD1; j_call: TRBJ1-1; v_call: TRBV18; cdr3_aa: CASSLDRGGEAFF; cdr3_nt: TGTGCCAGCTCCCTCGACAGGGGCGGTGAAGCTTTCTTT
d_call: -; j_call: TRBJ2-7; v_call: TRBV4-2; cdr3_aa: CASSQAPGQGIYEQYF; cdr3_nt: TGTGCCAGCAGCCAAGCCCCGGGGCAGGGGATCTACGAGCAGTACTTC
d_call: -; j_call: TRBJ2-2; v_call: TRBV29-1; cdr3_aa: CSGQAGANTGELFF; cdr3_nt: TGCAGCGGGCAAGCAGGGGCGAACACCGGGGAGCTGTTTTTT
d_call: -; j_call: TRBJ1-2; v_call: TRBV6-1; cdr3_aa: CASSEGPANYGYTF; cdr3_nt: TGTGCCAGCAGTGAAGGGCCAGCTAACTATGGCTACACCTTC
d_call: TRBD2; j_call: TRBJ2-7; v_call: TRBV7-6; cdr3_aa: CASSSTSGSRYEQYF; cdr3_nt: TGTGCCAGCAGCTCAACTAGCGGGAGTAGGTACGAGCAGTACTTC
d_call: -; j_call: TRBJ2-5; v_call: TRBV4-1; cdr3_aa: CASSHGRTIQETQYF; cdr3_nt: TGCGCCAGCAGCCACGGACGGACAATTCAAGAGACCCAGTACTTC
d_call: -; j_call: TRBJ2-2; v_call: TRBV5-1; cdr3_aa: CASSLGTENTGELFF; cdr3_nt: TGCGCCAGCAGCTTGGGGACAGAGAACACCGGGGAGCTGTTTTTT
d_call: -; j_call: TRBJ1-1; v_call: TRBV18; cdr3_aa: CASSPNRDTEAFF; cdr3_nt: TGTGCCAGCTCACCGAACAGAGACACTGAAGCTTTCTTT
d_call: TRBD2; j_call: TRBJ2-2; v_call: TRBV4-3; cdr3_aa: CASSQVPIAGGDTGELFF; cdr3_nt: TGCGCCAGCAGCCAAGTGCCGATAGCGGGGGGCGACACCGGGGAGCTGTTTTTT
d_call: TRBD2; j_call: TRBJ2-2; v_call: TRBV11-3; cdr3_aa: CASSPDKPRLAGGPGELFF; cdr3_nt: TGTGCCAGCAGCCCTGACAAACCCAGACTAGCGGGGGGGCCCGGGGAGCTGTTTTTT
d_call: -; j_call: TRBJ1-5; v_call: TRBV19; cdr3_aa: CASSIEVGLLQPQHF; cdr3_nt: TGTGCCAGTAGTATAGAGGTCGGACTCCTCCAGCCCCAGCATTTT
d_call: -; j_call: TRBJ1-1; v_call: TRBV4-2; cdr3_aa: CASSQGGGYEDTEASF; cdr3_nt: TGTGCCAGCAGCCAAGGGGGCGGATATGAGGACACTGAAGCTTCCTTT
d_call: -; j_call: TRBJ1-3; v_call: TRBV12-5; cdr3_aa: CASGLTQSSGNTIYF; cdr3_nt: TGTGCTAGTGGTTTGACACAGAGCTCTGGAAACACCATATATTTT
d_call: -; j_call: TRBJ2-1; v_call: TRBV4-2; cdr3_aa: CASSQDEAWYNEQFF; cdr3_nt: TGTGCCAGCAGCCAAGACGAGGCCTGGTACAATGAGCAGTTCTTC
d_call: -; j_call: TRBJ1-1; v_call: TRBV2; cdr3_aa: CASSTGLNTEAFF; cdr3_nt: TGTGCCAGCAGTACAGGTTTAAACACTGAAGCTTTCTTT
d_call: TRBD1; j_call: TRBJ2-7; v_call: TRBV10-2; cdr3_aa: CATNFDRGIYEQYF; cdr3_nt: TGCGCCACCAACTTTGACAGGGGCATCTACGAGCAGTACTTC
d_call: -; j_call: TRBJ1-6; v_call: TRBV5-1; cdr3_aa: CASRAPGVFSSPLHF; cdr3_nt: TGCGCCAGCAGGGCGCCGGGGGTCTTTAGTTCACCCCTCCACTTT
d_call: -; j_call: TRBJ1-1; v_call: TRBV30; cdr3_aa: CAGDPDRMNTEAFF; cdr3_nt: TGTGCCGGAGACCCTGACCGCATGAACACTGAAGCTTTCTTT
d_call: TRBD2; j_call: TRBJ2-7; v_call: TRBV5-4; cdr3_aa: CASSWEGSSYEQYF; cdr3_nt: TGTGCCAGCAGCTGGGAGGGTAGCTCCTACGAGCAGTACTTC
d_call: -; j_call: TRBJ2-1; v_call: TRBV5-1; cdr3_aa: CASSLKTSGFSYNEQFF; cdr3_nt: TGCGCCAGCAGCTTGAAGACCTCGGGGTTCTCCTACAATGAGCAGTTCTTC
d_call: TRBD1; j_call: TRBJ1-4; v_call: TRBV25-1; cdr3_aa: CASGTGGSNEKLFF; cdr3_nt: TGTGCCAGCGGAACAGGGGGGTCTAATGAAAAACTGTTTTTT
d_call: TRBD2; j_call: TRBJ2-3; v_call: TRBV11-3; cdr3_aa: CASSTLAGASTDTQYF; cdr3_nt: TGTGCCAGCAGCACGCTAGCGGGCGCTAGCACAGATACGCAGTATTTT
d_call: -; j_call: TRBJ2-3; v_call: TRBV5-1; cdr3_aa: CASSLAGADTQYF; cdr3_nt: TGCGCCAGCAGCTTGGCCGGTGCAGATACGCAGTATTTT
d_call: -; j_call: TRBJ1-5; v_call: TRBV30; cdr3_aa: CAWSAQGNQPQHF; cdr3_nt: TGTGCCTGGAGTGCGCAGGGCAATCAGCCCCAGCATTTT
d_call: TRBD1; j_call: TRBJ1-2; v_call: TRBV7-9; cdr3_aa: CASSLTGQGSYGYTF; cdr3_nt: TGTGCCAGCAGCCTGACTGGACAGGGAAGTTATGGCTACACCTTC
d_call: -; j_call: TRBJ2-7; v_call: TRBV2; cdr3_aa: CASIPKESYEQYF; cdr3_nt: TGTGCCAGCATTCCGAAGGAGTCCTACGAGCAGTACTTC
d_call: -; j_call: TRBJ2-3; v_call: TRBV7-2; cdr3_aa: CASSISTDTQYF; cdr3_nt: TGTGCCAGCAGCATCTCCACAGATACGCAGTATTTT
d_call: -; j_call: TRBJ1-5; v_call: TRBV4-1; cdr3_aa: CASSQAALSNQPQHF; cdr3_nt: TGCGCCAGCAGCCAAGCCGCACTGAGCAATCAGCCCCAGCATTTT
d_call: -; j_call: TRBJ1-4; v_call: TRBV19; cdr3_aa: CASSTGPANEKLFF; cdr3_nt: TGTGCCAGTAGTACAGGGCCGGCTAATGAAAAACTGTTTTTT
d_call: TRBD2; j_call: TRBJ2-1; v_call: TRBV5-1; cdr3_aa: CASSLAGGYYNEQFF; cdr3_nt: TGCGCCAGCAGCTTAGCGGGAGGGTACTACAATGAGCAGTTCTTC
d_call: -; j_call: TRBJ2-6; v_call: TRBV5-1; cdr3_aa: CASSQGGANVLTF; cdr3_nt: TGCGCCAGCAGCCAGGGGGGGGCCAACGTCCTGACTTTC
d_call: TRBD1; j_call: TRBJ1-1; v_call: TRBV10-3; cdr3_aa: CAISPLGPGQGKNTEAFF; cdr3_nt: TGTGCCATCAGTCCACTCGGTCCGGGACAGGGGAAGAACACTGAAGCTTTCTTT
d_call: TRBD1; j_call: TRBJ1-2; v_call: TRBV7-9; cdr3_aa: CASSMTGPSNYGYTF; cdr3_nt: TGTGCCAGCAGCATGACAGGGCCCTCTAACTATGGCTACACCTTC
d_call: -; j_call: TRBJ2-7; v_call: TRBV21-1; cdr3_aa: CASSMTEDLFYEQYF; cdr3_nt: TGTGCCAGCAGCATGACGGAGGACCTTTTCTACGAGCAGTACTTC
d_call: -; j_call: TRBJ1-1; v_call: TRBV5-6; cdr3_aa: CASSWGVVGWTEAFF; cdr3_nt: TGTGCCAGCAGCTGGGGGGTTGTGGGCTGGACTGAAGCTTTCTTT
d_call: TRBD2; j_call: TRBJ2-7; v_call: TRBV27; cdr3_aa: CASSGGEASGTYEQYF; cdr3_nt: TGTGCCAGCAGTGGGGGAGAGGCTAGCGGGACCTACGAGCAGTACTTC
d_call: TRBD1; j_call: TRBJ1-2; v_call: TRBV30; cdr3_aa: CAWSVGTGNYGYTF; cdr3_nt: TGTGCCTGGAGTGTAGGGACAGGGAACTATGGCTACACCTTC
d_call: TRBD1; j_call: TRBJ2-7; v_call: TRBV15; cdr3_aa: CATSRGTEGARYEQYF; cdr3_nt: TGTGCCACCAGCAGAGGCACAGAGGGGGCGCGGTACGAGCAGTACTTC
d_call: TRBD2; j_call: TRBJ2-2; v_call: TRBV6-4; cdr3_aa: CASSAGSGSLTGELFF; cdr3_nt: TGTGCCAGCAGTGCGGGTAGCGGGAGCTTGACCGGGGAGCTGTTTTTT
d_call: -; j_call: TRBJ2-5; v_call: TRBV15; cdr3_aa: CATSRDRSPRVQETQYF; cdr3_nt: TGTGCCACCAGCAGAGACCGTTCCCCTCGGGTCCAAGAGACCCAGTACTTC
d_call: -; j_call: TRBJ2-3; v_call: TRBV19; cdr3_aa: CASRPSDRTDTQYF; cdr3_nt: TGTGCCAGTAGACCCAGCGACCGCACAGATACGCAGTATTTT
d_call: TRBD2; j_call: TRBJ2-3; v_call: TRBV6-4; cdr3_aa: CASSDETSGGTDTQYF; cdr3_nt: TGTGCCAGCAGTGACGAGACTAGCGGGGGGACAGATACGCAGTATTTT
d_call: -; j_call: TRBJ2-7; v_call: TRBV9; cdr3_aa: CASSVDSGTGEQYF; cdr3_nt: TGTGCCAGCAGCGTAGATTCGGGGACTGGCGAGCAGTACTTC
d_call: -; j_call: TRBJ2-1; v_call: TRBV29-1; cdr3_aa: CSVEGAGEWNEQFF; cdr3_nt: TGCAGCGTTGAAGGGGCAGGGGAGTGGAATGAGCAGTTCTTC
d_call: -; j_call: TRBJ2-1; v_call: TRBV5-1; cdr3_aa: CASSLPGSDEQFF; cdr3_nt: TGCGCCAGCAGCTTGCCGGGGAGTGATGAGCAGTTCTTC
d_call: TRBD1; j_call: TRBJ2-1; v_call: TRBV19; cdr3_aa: CASSIARGYEQFF; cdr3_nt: TGTGCCAGTAGTATAGCCAGGGGGTATGAGCAGTTCTTC
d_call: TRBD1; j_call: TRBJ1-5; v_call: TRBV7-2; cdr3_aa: CASSFDRGSQPQHF; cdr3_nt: TGTGCCAGCAGCTTTGACAGGGGGTCCCAGCCCCAGCATTTT
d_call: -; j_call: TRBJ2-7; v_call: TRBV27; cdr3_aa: CASSHRLPRRGYEQYF; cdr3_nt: TGTGCCAGCAGTCATAGACTACCCCGGAGGGGCTACGAGCAGTACTTC
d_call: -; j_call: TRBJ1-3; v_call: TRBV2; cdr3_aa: CASRTLSRIRSGNTIYF; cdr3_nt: TGTGCCAGCAGGACATTGAGCAGAATCCGTTCTGGAAACACCATATATTTT
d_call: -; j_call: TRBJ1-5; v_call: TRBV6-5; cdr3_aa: CASSWNSNYQPQHF; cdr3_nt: TGTGCCAGCAGTTGGAACAGCAACTATCAGCCCCAGCATTTT
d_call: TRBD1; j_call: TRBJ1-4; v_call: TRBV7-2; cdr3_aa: CASSLVGRGLEKLFF; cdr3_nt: TGTGCCAGCAGCTTAGTTGGCAGGGGGCTTGAAAAACTGTTTTTT
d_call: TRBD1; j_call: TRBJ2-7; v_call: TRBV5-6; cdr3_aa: CASSLRQGGYEQYF; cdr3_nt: TGTGCCAGCAGCCTCCGACAGGGCGGCTACGAGCAGTACTTC
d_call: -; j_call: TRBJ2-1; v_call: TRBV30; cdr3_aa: CALQGGVRFF; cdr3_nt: TGTGCCTTACAGGGTGGGGTACGGTTCTTC
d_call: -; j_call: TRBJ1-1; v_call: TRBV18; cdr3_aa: CASSQGRGGTEAFF; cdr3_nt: TGTGCCAGCTCACAAGGCCGGGGGGGCACTGAAGCTTTCTTT
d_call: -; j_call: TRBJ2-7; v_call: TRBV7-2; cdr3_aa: CASSEKYEQYF; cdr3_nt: TGTGCCAGCAGTGAGAAGTACGAGCAGTACTTC
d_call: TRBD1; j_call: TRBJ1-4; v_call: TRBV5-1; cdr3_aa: CASPGGWANEKLFF; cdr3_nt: TGCGCCAGCCCAGGGGGGTGGGCTAATGAAAAACTGTTTTTT
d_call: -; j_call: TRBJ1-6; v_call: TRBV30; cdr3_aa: CAWIPPGHSNSPLHF; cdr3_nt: TGTGCCTGGATCCCACCGGGACATAGCAATTCACCCCTCCACTTT
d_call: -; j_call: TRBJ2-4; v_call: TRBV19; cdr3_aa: CASSPTGQFSHGNIQYF; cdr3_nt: TGTGCCAGTAGTCCGACAGGACAGTTTAGCCATGGAAACATTCAGTACTTC
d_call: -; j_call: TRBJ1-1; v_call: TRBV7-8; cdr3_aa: CASSRQAMNTEAFF; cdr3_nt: TGTGCCAGCTCCCGACAGGCAATGAACACTGAAGCTTTCTTT
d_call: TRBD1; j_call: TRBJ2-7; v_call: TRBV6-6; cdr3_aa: CASMRTGAPYEQYF; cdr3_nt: TGTGCCAGCATGCGGACAGGTGCCCCCTACGAGCAGTACTTC